This T cell receptor beta chain was documented in a study of blood T cell repertoires in COVID-19. Across the whole study: From T cells, B-cell-depleted T cells, or PBMCs came the material, which was cDNA or gDNA.

Trimming took 5 bases from V and 1 from J, leaving 9 bases between them. The CDR3 runs 14 residues. The germline gives CDR1 SGHTA, CDR2 FQGNSA. Those enrolled, adults aged roughly 18 to 100 years, came from about two dozen US areas. Participants reported their clinical history, and cohort assignment relied on those reports. Cohort 3 recovered donors had two negative PCRs, clearance, or symptom resolution. The table came from immunoSEQ multiplex PCR; TCRdb's copy has only in-frame clones and leaves some out. There are approximately 390,000 clones in the sample; 85% to 90% occur only once, and approximately 9.3% lies in the top ten.

The chain has TRBV7-2 and TRBJ1-5, with TRBD1 as a possible D gene (6 bases). The clonotype originates from a woman in her fifties or sixties who had recovered from COVID-19. Material for sequencing was PBMCs or T cells enriched from blood (not recorded which). The CDR3 sequence: CASSRGYSNQPQHF. In DNA form, the CDR3 reads TGTGCCAGCAGCAGGGGGTACAGCAATCAGCCCCAGCATTTT. Based on the CDR3 plus reference TRBV7-2 and TRBJ1-5, the full variable domain is GAGVSQSPSNKVTEKGKDVELRCDPISGHTALYWYRQSLGQGLEFLIYFQGNSAPDKSGLPSDRFSAERTGGSVSTLTIQRTQQEDSAVYLCASSRGYSNQPQHFGDGTRLSIL.